These 7 T cell receptor beta chains came from one sample sequenced in a study of control samples from healthy donors and cancer patients. Assay used: immunoSEQ multiplex PCR; TCRdb lists only in-frame clones, some missing. The sample has some 120,000 clones; about 95% are singletons. The specimen sequenced was blood. Receptors originate from a man aged 25 to 40 in good health.

The gene calls are TRBV4-1 and TRBJ1-4; D ambiguous. The germline gives CDR1 MGHRA, CDR2 YSYEKL. The CDR3 sequence is 16 residues long. The V gene lost 0 bases and the J gene lost 2 bases, with 10 bases spanning the gap. In DNA, the CDR3 is TGCGCCAGCAGCCAAGATCAAACAGCTACTAATGAAAAACTGTTTTTT. This codes for CASSQDQTATNEKLFF.

The chain is built from TRBV5-5 and TRBJ1-4, with D unclear. Germline V gene data show CDR1 as SGHKS and CDR2 as YYEKEE (reference sequence). V lost 6 bases, J lost 0 bases, and 9 bases lay in between. The CDR3 is 14 amino acids. DNA for the CDR3: TGTGCCAGCAAAGAGGGAGCAACTAATGAAAAACTGTTTTTT. Its protein is CASKEGATNEKLFF.

This chain uses TRBV7-9 with TRBJ1-1; no definite D call. The CDR3 totals 16 residues. CDR1 and CDR2 (germline): SEHNR, FQNEAQ (reference sequence). Deletions cut 8 bases from V and 0 bases from J, with 19 bases between. The CDR3 DNA sequence: TGTGCCAGCGTTCCACAGCGGGCCTCGATGAACACTGAAGCTTTCTTT. This sequence encodes CASVPQRASMNTEAFF.

This sequence joins TRBV10-2 and TRBJ1-5, with TRBD1 as a possible D gene (6 bases). The CDR3 loop spans 13 amino acids. V lost 7 bases, J lost 2 bases, and 9 bases lay in between. Germline CDR1 is WSHSY and CDR2 is SAAADI. CDR3 in DNA: TGCGCCAGCACCGGGGGCGGCAATCAGCCCCAGCATTTT. As protein: CASTGGGNQPQHF.

V gene TRBV2 combines with J gene TRBJ1-2, with D possibly matching TRBD1 (6 bases). The CDR3 length is 14 residues. V was pared by 6 bases and J by 14 bases, with 25 bases between. The germline V gene has CDR1 SNHLY and CDR2 FYNNEI. The CDR3 loop is CASRGGISGQAGTF. The CDR3 DNA reads TGTGCCAGCAGGGGTGGGATATCGGGACAAGCGGGTACCTTC.

The genes are TRBV6-4 and TRBJ1-1; 8 positions agree with TRBD1. The length of the CDR3 is 16 residues. Germline CDR1 and CDR2: MRHNA and SNTAGT. Trimming took 6 bases from V and 1 from J; bases not matched to a gene: 10. The CDR3 sequence is CASSLGTGTGNTEAFF. CDR3 coding DNA: TGTGCCAGCAGCCTCGGAACCGGGACAGGGAACACTGAAGCTTTCTTT.

This chain uses TRBV4-3 with TRBJ2-4, with 11 bases identical to TRBD1. With V trimmed by 0 bases and J by 0 bases, 16 bases remained unmatched. Per the germline V gene, CDR1 is LGHNA and CDR2 is YSLEER. This CDR3 region has 22 residues. For the CDR3, the DNA is TGCGCCAGCAGCCAAGATCGGGTGGGACAGGGGGAGGCAACTTTAGCCAAAAACATTCAGTACTTC. Its protein is CASSQDRVGQGEATLAKNIQYF.